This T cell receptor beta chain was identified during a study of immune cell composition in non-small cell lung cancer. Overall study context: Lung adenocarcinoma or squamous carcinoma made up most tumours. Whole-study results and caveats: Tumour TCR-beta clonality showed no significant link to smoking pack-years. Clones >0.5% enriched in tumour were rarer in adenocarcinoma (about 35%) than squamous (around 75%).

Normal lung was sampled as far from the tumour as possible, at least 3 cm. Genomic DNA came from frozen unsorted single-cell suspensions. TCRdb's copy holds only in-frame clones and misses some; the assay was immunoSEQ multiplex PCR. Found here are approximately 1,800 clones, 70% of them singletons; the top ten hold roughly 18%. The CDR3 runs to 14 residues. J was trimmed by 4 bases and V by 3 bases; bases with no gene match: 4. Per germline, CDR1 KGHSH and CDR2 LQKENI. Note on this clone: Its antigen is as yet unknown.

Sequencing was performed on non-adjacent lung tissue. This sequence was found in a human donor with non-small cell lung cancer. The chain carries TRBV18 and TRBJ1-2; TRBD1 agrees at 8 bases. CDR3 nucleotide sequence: TGTGCCAGCTCACCGGACAGGGAGAGCTATGGCTACACCTTC. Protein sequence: CASSPDRESYGYTF.